This is a list of T cell receptor beta chains from one sample in a study of CD8 T cells in Susac syndrome. TCRdb redid the calling of the immunoSEQ multiplex PCR reads with MiXCR, one entry per CDR3 protein. The sample lists 55,000 to 75,000 distinct CDR3 sequences, 93% occurring once. Sample: CD4+ T cells from PBMCs. The receptors were sampled from a human donor with Susac syndrome. The CDR3 runs from the conserved cysteine through the conserved F or W. Fields, in order: CDR3 length, clone size, J gene, D gene, V gene, CDR3 DNA, CDR3 protein. D genes are given only for firm matches. A clone size is listed for some rows: how often the clone was seen (once, few, many), or a class if it is expanded.

>14|few|TRBJ2-5|NA|TRBV7-2
TGTGCCAGCAGCTTAGCGGGCGTTCAAGAGACCCAGTACTTC
CASSLAGVQETQYF
>14|NA|TRBJ2-7|NA|TRBV28
TGTGCCAGCAGTAGCGGACAGAAACCCTACGAGCAGTACTTC
CASSSGQKPYEQYF
>16|NA|TRBJ2-2|NA|TRBV6-5
TGTGCCAGCAGTTACTCCGGGACCCGGTCGACCGGGGAGCTGTTTTTT
CASSYSGTRSTGELFF
>14|NA|TRBJ2-5|NA|TRBV11-2
TGTGCCAGCAGCGTAGAAAGGGGGTACGAGACCCAGTACTTC
CASSVERGYETQYF
>15|few|TRBJ1-2|TRBD1|TRBV5-1
TGCGCCAGCAGCTTGTGGACAGGGGCGAACTATGGCTACACCTTC
CASSLWTGANYGYTF
>15|NA|TRBJ1-2|NA|TRBV20-1
TGCAGTGCTAGAGATCAGGGGCAGGGCCACTATGGCTACACCTTC
CSARDQGQGHYGYTF
>14|NA|TRBJ1-2|NA|TRBV6-2/TRBV6-3
TGTGCCAGCAGTTACTCCGGGATCTCTGGAGGCTACACCTTC
CASSYSGISGGYTF
>15|NA|TRBJ2-2|NA|TRBV6-2/TRBV6-3
TGTGCCAGCAGTTCCTTGACAGTGAACACCGGGGAGCTGTTTTTT
CASSSLTVNTGELFF
>17|NA|TRBJ2-7|TRBD1|TRBV12-3/TRBV12-4
TGTGCCAGCAGTCACACGGGGACAGGGGGCGGTTTATACGAGCAGTACTTC
CASSHTGTGGGLYEQYF
>15|NA|TRBJ2-3|NA|TRBV6-5
TGTGCCAGCAGTTTCGAGAGAGGAGACACAGATACGCAGTATTTT
CASSFERGDTDTQYF
>15|NA|TRBJ2-7|TRBD2|TRBV4-3
TGCGCCAGCAGTCGGGGCGGGGGGCGCTCCTACGAGCAGTACTTC
CASSRGGGRSYEQYF
>16|NA|TRBJ2-2|NA|TRBV3-1
TGTGCCAGCAGCCAATTCGGACAGCCGAACACCGGGGAGCTGTTTTTT
CASSQFGQPNTGELFF
>15|NA|TRBJ1-5|NA|TRBV7-2
TGTGCCAGCAGCTTAAACCACCGGGGGAATCAGCCCCAGCATTTT
CASSLNHRGNQPQHF
>16|NA|TRBJ2-1|TRBD1|TRBV6-2/TRBV6-3
TGTGCCAGCAGTTACTACGGGACAGGGGGCTACAATGAGCAGTTCTTC
CASSYYGTGGYNEQFF
>14|NA|TRBJ1-2|TRBD1|TRBV20-1
TGCAGTGCTAGAGTATCAGGGGGCGGCTATGGCTACACCTTC
CSARVSGGGYGYTF
>13|NA|TRBJ1-2|NA|TRBV7-9
TGTGCCAGCAGCTTCCCGGACGGCTATGGCTACACCTTC
CASSFPDGYGYTF
>15|NA|TRBJ2-7|TRBD1|TRBV6-5
TGTGCCAGCAGTGGGGTGGGACAGAAAGTCTACGAGCAGTACTTC
CASSGVGQKVYEQYF
>15|NA|TRBJ2-3|NA|TRBV7-2
TGTGCCAGCAGCTTAGATCCGGGACGGACAGATACGCAGTATTTT
CASSLDPGRTDTQYF
>14|NA|TRBJ1-2|NA|TRBV18
TGTGCCAGCTCACCCGCCGGACAGTTCTATGGCTACACCTTC
CASSPAGQFYGYTF
>15|NA|TRBJ1-2|NA|TRBV20-1
TGCAGTGCTGGGGACCTAGGGGGAGCTAACTATGGCTACACCTTC
CSAGDLGGANYGYTF
>17|NA|TRBJ1-5|NA|TRBV4-2
TGTGCCAGCAGCCAGGATCAGGGCGGTAGTAGCAATCAGCCCCAGCATTTT
CASSQDQGGSSNQPQHF
>14|NA|TRBJ1-3|NA|TRBV12-3/TRBV12-4
TGTGCCAGCAGTCCAACAGTCTCTGGAAACACCATATATTTT
CASSPTVSGNTIYF
>14|NA|TRBJ1-5|NA|TRBV5-1
TGCGCCAGCAGCTTGGTTCCTGGCAATCAGCCCCAGCATTTT
CASSLVPGNQPQHF
>18|NA|TRBJ1-1|NA|TRBV20-1
TGCAGTGCTAGAGTACCGGGGGGGCAGGGGCTTTCAGGCACTGAAGCTTTCTTT
CSARVPGGQGLSGTEAFF
>16|NA|TRBJ2-1|TRBD2|TRBV6-2/TRBV6-3
TGTGCCAGCAGACCTACCGGGAGGTCCTCCTACAATGAGCAGTTCTTC
CASRPTGRSSYNEQFF
>16|NA|TRBJ2-3|NA|TRBV6-1
TGTGCCAGCAGTAAGGGGTGGGGTCCTAGCACAGATACGCAGTATTTT
CASSKGWGPSTDTQYF
>15|NA|TRBJ1-3|TRBD1|TRBV14
TGTGCCAGCAGCCGTCGACAGGGGCAAGGGTACACCATATATTTT
CASSRRQGQGYTIYF
>15|NA|TRBJ1-4|NA|TRBV20-1
TGCAGTGCTAGAGGGCCGGCAGGGGTGGGTGAAAAACTGTTTTTT
CSARGPAGVGEKLFF
>14|NA|TRBJ2-7|TRBD2|TRBV6-5
TGTGCCAGCAGTTTCGGGGGGAACTCCTACGAGCAGTACTTC
CASSFGGNSYEQYF
>19|NA|TRBJ2-5|NA|TRBV6-5
TGTGCCAGCAGTTACGCCAGTGGTATGGGTCGGGGGACCCAAGAGACCCAGTACTTC
CASSYASGMGRGTQETQYF
>15|NA|TRBJ2-7|NA|TRBV19
TGTGCCAGTACCCCAGCCGGGACCGCGTCCTACGAGCAGTACTTC
CASTPAGTASYEQYF
>16|NA|TRBJ2-3|NA|TRBV5-4
TGTGCCAGCAGCTCGGCCGGGGAGCCTATCACAGATACGCAGTATTTT
CASSSAGEPITDTQYF
>13|few|TRBJ2-7|TRBD2|TRBV18
TGTGCCAGCTCATCGGGGAGGGACTACGAGCAGTACTTC
CASSSGRDYEQYF
>16|NA|TRBJ1-2|NA|TRBV5-1
TGCGCCAGCAGCTTTATTGAAGGTGAAGGGTCCTATGGCTACACCTTC
CASSFIEGEGSYGYTF
>11|NA|TRBJ2-7|NA|TRBV20-1
TGCAGTGCTAGAGAAGGGTACGAGCAGTACTTC
CSAREGYEQYF
>13|NA|TRBJ1-1|TRBD1|TRBV3-1
TGTGCCAGCAACGACAGGGCCAACGGTGAAGCTTTCTTT
CASNDRANGEAFF
>15|NA|TRBJ2-3|TRBD1|TRBV7-3
TGTGCCAGCAGCCCAGAGGGACAGACTACAGATACGCAGTATTTT
CASSPEGQTTDTQYF
>15|NA|TRBJ2-5|NA|TRBV5-1
TGCGCCAGCAGCTTGATAGGAGATAGAGGAGAGACCCAGTACTTC
CASSLIGDRGETQYF
>13|NA|TRBJ2-1|NA|TRBV20-1
TGCAGTGCTAGAGAGGACGTCTACAATGAGCAGTTCTTC
CSAREDVYNEQFF
>21|once|TRBJ2-1|TRBD2|TRBV5-1
TGCGCCAGCAGCAAAGCGGGAGGCGGGGGTGCCTCCCCAGGCATCCACAATGAGCAGTTCTTC
CASSKAGGGGASPGIHNEQFF
>12|NA|TRBJ2-2|NA|TRBV6-2/TRBV6-3
TGTGCCAGCAGCGGGGATTCCGGGGAGCTGTTTTTT
CASSGDSGELFF
>17|NA|TRBJ1-2|TRBD1|TRBV28
TGTGCCAGCAGTCCTATAACCGCGGAGACAGGGACCTATGGCTACACCTTC
CASSPITAETGTYGYTF
>15|NA|TRBJ1-1|TRBD1|TRBV3-1
TGTGCCAGCAGCCTTCCGGGACAGGCGTTTACTGAAGCTTTCTTT
CASSLPGQAFTEAFF
>14|NA|TRBJ2-5|NA|TRBV14
TGTGCCAGCAGCCCTGGGACAACTCAAGAGACCCAGTACTTC
CASSPGTTQETQYF
>11|NA|TRBJ2-7|NA|TRBV7-6
TGTGCCAGCAGCGCGGACAGCGAGCAGTACTTC
CASSADSEQYF
>16|NA|TRBJ1-1|NA|TRBV18
TGTGCCAGCTCACCACCAACCGGGGGTGGGAGCACTGAAGCTTTCTTT
CASSPPTGGGSTEAFF
>16|NA|TRBJ2-7|TRBD2|TRBV5-1
TGCGCCAGCAGCTTGAAAGGACTAGCGGGCCGATACGAGCAGTACTTC
CASSLKGLAGRYEQYF
>14|NA|TRBJ2-1|NA|TRBV20-1
TGCAGTGCTAGCCGACTGCTGGCCGGGGCGGAGCAGTTCTTC
CSASRLLAGAEQFF